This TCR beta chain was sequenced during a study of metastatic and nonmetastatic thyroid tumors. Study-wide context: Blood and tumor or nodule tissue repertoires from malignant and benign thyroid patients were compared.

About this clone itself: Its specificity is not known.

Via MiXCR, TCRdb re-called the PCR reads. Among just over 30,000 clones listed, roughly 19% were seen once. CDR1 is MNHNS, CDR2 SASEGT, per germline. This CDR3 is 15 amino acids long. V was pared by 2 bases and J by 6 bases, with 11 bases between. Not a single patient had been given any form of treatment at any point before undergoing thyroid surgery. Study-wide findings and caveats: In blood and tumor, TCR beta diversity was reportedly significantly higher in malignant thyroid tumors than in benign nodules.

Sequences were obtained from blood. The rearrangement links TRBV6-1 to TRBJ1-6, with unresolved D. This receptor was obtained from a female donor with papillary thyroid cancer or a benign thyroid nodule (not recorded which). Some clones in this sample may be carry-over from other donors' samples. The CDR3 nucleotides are TGTGCCAGCAGTGAATATCACGGTGGTAATTCACCCCTCCACTTT. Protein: CASSEYHGGNSPLHF.